This section outlines one T cell receptor beta chain sequence together with its context. Authors' methods: By means of reference gene primer amplification, nucleated cell counts were estimated. Clones were read by immunoSEQ multiplex PCR, and TCRdb kept only the in-frame ones, dropping some. V and J calls plus clone size are reproduced from that table; the DNA served to infer D and trimming. The table has 200,000 to 300,000 clones, approximately 80% seen once. The data were taken from a study of blood T cell repertoires in COVID-19. Whole-study context: Researchers got acute and convalescent COVID-19 samples from the United States, Italy and Spain. PBMCs, B-cell-depleted T cells, or T cells were the source of the cDNA or gDNA that made up the material.

Sequencing was performed on peripheral blood. This TCR derives from a woman in her sixties with active or convalescent COVID-19.

The CDR3 spells CAWSGTGTTEQYF. The CDR3 bases are TGTGCCTGGAGTGGGACAGGGACTACGGAGCAGTACTTC. This rearrangement joins TRBV30 to TRBJ2-7, with D perhaps matching TRBD1 (8 bases). V lost 1 base, J lost 7 bases, and 14 bases lay in between. Per the germline V gene, CDR1 is GTSNPN and CDR2 is SVGIG (reference sequence). CDR3 length: 13 residues.